The 14 T cell receptor beta chains given below trace back to one sample, sequenced in a study of T cell repertoires in cytomegalovirus infection (dated by TCRdb to about 2019). These receptors' targets are unknown. The instrument was an Illumina HiSeq 1500. Using fastp trimming at Q25 and MiXCR clonotype assembly, TCRdb reanalyzed the public sequencing data and kept in-frame beta chains. Records with the same CDR3 protein are collapsed into one entry carrying the most frequent genes and DNA. Recorded for this sample are hundreds of thousands of distinct CDR3 sequences; around 30% of them occurred a single time. About a sixth of the sample is held by the ten biggest clonotypes. The treatment or condition label, read with the paper, signifies: in vitro stimulation with specific CMV peptide epitopes to enrich CMV-specific T cells. This specimen was cultured PBMCs, taken from culture after CMV antigen stimulation. These TCRs come from a human donor in good health (CMV status not recorded). Some clones in this sample may be carry-over from other donors' samples.

The chain recombines TRBV5-5 with TRBJ2-7, with 7 bases that match TRBD1. Germline lookup yields CDR1 SGHKS and CDR2 YYEKEE (reference sequence). Trimming cost V 4 bases and J 2 bases; bases outside gene matches: 9. The CDR3 sequence is 15 residues long. The CDR3 DNA reads TGTGCCAGCAGCCCAACGAGGACAGGTCCCTACGAGCAGTACTTC. Its translation: CASSPTRTGPYEQYF.

The chain has TRBV11-3 and TRBJ2-1; 10 bases fit TRBD2. V lost 1 base and J lost 8; bases outside the gene matches: 5. This CDR3 is 15 amino acids long. Germline CDR1 is SGHNT and CDR2 is YENEEA. CDR3 DNA: TGTGCCAGCAGCTTAGGGGCTAGCGGGAGCGATGAGCAGTTCTTC. It specifies CASSLGASGSDEQFF. Combining the CDR3 with reference TRBV11-3 and TRBJ2-1 gives the whole variable domain EAGVVQSPRYKIIEKKQPVAFWCNPISGHNTLYWYLQNLGQGPELLIRYENEEAVDDSQLPKDRFSAERLKGVDSTLKIQPAELGDSAVYLCASSLGASGSDEQFFGPGTRLTVL.

The V and J genes are TRBV29-1 and TRBJ2-1, with 11 bases that match TRBD1. The CDR3 contains 13 residues. V lost 4 bases and J lost 6; bases outside the gene matches: 2. The germline V gene encodes CDR1 SQVTM and CDR2 ANQGSEA. The CDR3 region is CSVVGTGGNEQFF. Here the CDR3 DNA reads TGCAGCGTTGTGGGGACAGGGGGCAATGAGCAGTTCTTC.

The sample holds a few counts of this clonotype. This sequence joins TRBV11-3 and TRBJ1-1, with D hard to call. The CDR3 sequence is 11 residues long. Trimming removed 0 bases at V and 13 bases at J, with 9 bases between. CDR1 is SGHNT and CDR2 is YENEEA in the germline V gene. CDR3 loop: CASSLEDIGFF. The CDR3 region has the DNA TGTGCCAGCAGCTTAGAGGATATTGGTTTCTTT.

This chain joins TRBV30 and TRBJ1-1; TRBD1 is a possible D gene (5 bases). The germline CDR1 and CDR2 sequences are GTSNPN and SVGIG (reference sequence). The CDR3 has 13 amino acids. Trimming cost V 3 bases and J 6 bases, with 14 bases left between them. CDR3 in DNA: TGTGCCTGGAGGACATCCCGGGACGCTGAAGCTTTCTTT. Encoded protein: CAWRTSRDAEAFF.

This clonotype came up a few times. The chain is built from TRBV20-1 and TRBJ1-4; 9 nucleotides match TRBD1. Per germline, CDR1 DFQATT and CDR2 SNEGSKA (reference sequence). After removal of 6 bases from V and 4 bases from J, the junction contained 3 bases not matched to a gene. The CDR3 is made up of 13 amino acids. The CDR3 sequence is CSAMDRGNEKLFF. In DNA, the CDR3 is TGCAGTGCCATGGACAGGGGTAATGAAAAACTGTTTTTT.

This rearrangement joins TRBV12-3 or TRBV12-4 to TRBJ1-5, with D possibly TRBD1 on 6 matching bases. Trimming left V 5 bases short and J 7 bases short, with 21 bases between. The CDR3 consists of 16 residues. The CDR3 loop is CASSRGAVGGRQPQHF. The CDR3 bases are TGTGCCAGCAGTAGGGGAGCCGTGGGGGGCCGACAGCCCCAGCATTTT.

This clonotype was counted between two and nine times. V is TRBV5-4 and J is TRBJ1-6; D perhaps matches TRBD1 (6 bases). The CDR3 has 14 amino acids. V was cut by 5 bases and J by 8 bases, with 14 bases left in between. Germline loops: CDR1 SGHNT, CDR2 YYREEE (reference sequence). This chain's CDR3 is CASRLQGEDSPLHF. Written as DNA, the CDR3 is TGTGCCAGCAGACTACAGGGTGAGGATTCACCCCTCCACTTT. Looking up the rest from reference TRBV5-4 and TRBJ1-6 gives the full variable domain: ETGVTQSPTHLIKTRGQQVTLRCSSQSGHNTVSWYQQALGQGPQFIFQYYREEENGRGNFPPRFSGLQFPNYSSELNVNALELDDSALYLCASRLQGEDSPLHFGNGTRLTVT.

This clonotype has a handful of counts. The chain combines TRBV7-9 with TRBJ1-2, with D tentatively TRBD1 (5 bases). The CDR3 spans 18 residues. V was pared by 4 bases and J by 4 bases, with 25 bases between. Germline V gene lookup returns CDR1 SEHNR and CDR2 FQNEAQ (reference sequence). Here the CDR3 DNA reads TGTGCCAGCAGCTCCGTTCTTGAAGGGCTACAGGTCTTCTATGGCTACACCTTC. Translating it yields CASSSVLEGLQVFYGYTF.

The chain carries TRBV29-1 and TRBJ2-7; D could derive from TRBD1 or TRBD2 (6 bases each). The ends were cut back, 4 bases at V and 0 bases at J, with 10 bases in the middle. Per germline, CDR1 SQVTM and CDR2 ANQGSEA. The CDR3 consists of 13 residues. CDR3 nucleotides: TGCAGCGTTGTGGGGGGACACTCCTACGAGCAGTACTTC. It translates to CSVVGGHSYEQYF.

This chain connects TRBV7-7 to TRBJ2-2; the D gene is possibly TRBD2 (5 bases). The CDR3 length is 15 residues. The germline V gene encodes CDR1 SSHAT and CDR2 FNYEAQ (reference sequence). With 1 base removed from V and 4 bases from J, the gap between germline ends came to 10 bases. CDR3 in DNA: TGTGCCAGCAGCTTAGAAGGCCGGGGCACCGGGGAGCTGTTTTTT. Its translation: CASSLEGRGTGELFF. Combining the CDR3 with reference TRBV7-7 and TRBJ2-2 gives the whole variable domain GAGVSQSPRYKVTKRGQDVTLRCDPISSHATLYWYQQALGQGPEFLTYFNYEAQPDKSGLPSDRFSAERPEGSISTLTIQRTEQRDSAMYRCASSLEGRGTGELFFGEGSRLTVL.

This clonotype was counted ten times or more. V is TRBV7-2 and J is TRBJ1-2, with D perhaps TRBD1 (6 bases). The germline CDR1 and CDR2 sequences are SGHTA and FQGNSA. The germline V and J ends were trimmed by 3 bases and 7 bases, with 15 bases remaining between them. The CDR3 covers 14 residues. CDR3 amino acids: CASSFDRSSVGYTF. Written as DNA, the CDR3 is TGTGCCAGCAGCTTTGACAGGTCCTCTGTTGGCTACACCTTC.

A few counts support this clonotype. The gene calls are TRBV7-6 and TRBJ1-2; D is unresolved. Trimming pared 1 base from V and 3 bases from J, leaving 15 bases between. The CDR3 is 16 residues long. CDR1 is SGHVS and CDR2 is FNYEAQ in the germline V gene. The CDR3 region is CASSLGPRGSYYGYTF. The CDR3 nucleotides are TGTGCCAGCAGCTTAGGACCACGCGGCAGCTACTATGGCTACACCTTC. The full variable domain, its missing parts supplied by reference TRBV7-6 and TRBJ1-2, is GAGVSQSPRYKVTKRGQDVALRCDPISGHVSLYWYRQALGQGPEFLTYFNYEAQQDKSGLPNDRFSAERPEGSISTLTIQRTEQRDSAMYRCASSLGPRGSYYGYTFGSGTRLTVV.

This rearrangement joins TRBV7-2 to TRBJ1-1; D may be TRBD1 (5 bases). The germline V gene encodes CDR1 SGHTA and CDR2 FQGNSA. The CDR3 consists of 13 residues. Trimming removed 1 base at V and 11 bases at J, with 14 bases between. The CDR3 sequence is CASSLGDGRVAFF. The CDR3, as DNA: TGTGCCAGCAGCTTAGGAGATGGCAGGGTGGCTTTCTTT. Combining the CDR3 with reference TRBV7-2 and TRBJ1-1 gives the whole variable domain GAGVSQSPSNKVTEKGKDVELRCDPISGHTALYWYRQSLGQGLEFLIYFQGNSAPDKSGLPSDRFSAERTGGSVSTLTIQRTQQEDSAVYLCASSLGDGRVAFFGQGTRLTVV.